A selection of T cell receptor beta chains follows, all from one sample in a study of human T cells and chemical hapten exposure. One entry per CDR3 protein results from TCRdb running MiXCR on the RACE reads. The sample includes tens of thousands of distinct CDR3 sequences, less than 3.5% of them seen just once. The material was whole blood, obtained in connection with sensitization to the hapten diphenylcyclopropenone (DPC). The receptors derive from a man in his forties with alopecia areata. Some clones in this sample may be carry-over from other donors' samples. Each CDR3 is given with its conserved first and last residue. A D gene is named only where the DNA matches it firmly. Size is stated for part of the rows, as once, few or many counts, or as a class when the clone is expanded.

CDR3 DNA,CDR3 protein,J gene,V gene,D gene,clone size
TGTGCCAGCAGGGCTAGCGGCCGCGAACACAATGAGCAGTTCTTC,CASRASGREHNEQFF,TRBJ2-1,TRBV12-3/TRBV12-4,TRBD2,many
TGCGCCAGCAGTATAACAGGGTACGGGGCAGATACGCAGTATTTT,CASSITGYGADTQYF,TRBJ2-3,TRBV10-2,NA,many
TGCAGTGCTAGAGAATGGGGGACTAGCGGGAGGAGTGCGGAATACAATGAGCAGTTCTTC,CSAREWGTSGRSAEYNEQFF,TRBJ2-1,TRBV20-1,TRBD2,many
TGTGCCAGCAGCGCGACGTACGGAGATACGCAGTATTTT,CASSATYGDTQYF,TRBJ2-3,TRBV9,NA,many
TGTGCCAGCAGTCCGTTCCTAGCGGGAGGGAACATTCAGTACTTC,CASSPFLAGGNIQYF,TRBJ2-4,TRBV6-2/TRBV6-3,TRBD2,many
TGCGCCAGCAGCTCTACTCAGGGACTAGCGGGCCCCTCATTCTCCTACGAGCAGTACTTC,CASSSTQGLAGPSFSYEQYF,TRBJ2-7,TRBV5-1,TRBD2,many
TGCGCCAGCAGCTTAAGCACAGGGGCCTCCTACGAGCAGTACTTC,CASSLSTGASYEQYF,TRBJ2-7,TRBV5-1,TRBD1,many
TGTGCCAGCAGCCGCCTAACTAGCGGTACCAATACGCAGTATTTT,CASSRLTSGTNTQYF,TRBJ2-3,TRBV14,TRBD2,many
TGTGCCATCAGAGACAGGGGGGGGACTGAAGCTTTCTTT,CAIRDRGGTEAFF,TRBJ1-1,TRBV10-3,TRBD1,NA
TGTGCCAGCAGCTTAGCGCTGGCTAGCAGCTCCTACAATGAGCAGTTCTTC,CASSLALASSSYNEQFF,TRBJ2-1,TRBV7-2,NA,many
TGTGCCAGTAGCTTGAGCACCTACGAGCAGTACTTC,CASSLSTYEQYF,TRBJ2-7,TRBV7-2,NA,many
TGTGCCAGCAGTTTATACAGGGTGGGGGAGACCCAGTACTTC,CASSLYRVGETQYF,TRBJ2-5,TRBV28,NA,many
TGTGCCAGCAGCTCCGGACTAGCGGGGCCCTCTTACGAGCAGTACTTC,CASSSGLAGPSYEQYF,TRBJ2-7,TRBV7-9,TRBD2,many
TGTGCCAGCAGCCGTCGCGATCAGGGGTTCGCTTACAATGAGCAGTTCTTC,CASSRRDQGFAYNEQFF,TRBJ2-1,TRBV14,NA,many
TGTGCCAGCAGCTTAGCTTTTTTTGGTCGCTCTGGAAACACCATATATTTT,CASSLAFFGRSGNTIYF,TRBJ1-3,TRBV7-2,NA,few
TGCGCCAGCAGCCAAAGGACAGGGAGAGGTGGAAACACCATATATTTT,CASSQRTGRGGNTIYF,TRBJ1-3,TRBV4-3,TRBD1,NA
TGTGCCAGCAGCCGGGGGACTGACGGCTACACCTTC,CASSRGTDGYTF,TRBJ1-2,TRBV3-1,NA,many
TGTGCCAGCAGTGAATATGGGGGTCGCACAGATACGCAGTATTTT,CASSEYGGRTDTQYF,TRBJ2-3,TRBV2,NA,many